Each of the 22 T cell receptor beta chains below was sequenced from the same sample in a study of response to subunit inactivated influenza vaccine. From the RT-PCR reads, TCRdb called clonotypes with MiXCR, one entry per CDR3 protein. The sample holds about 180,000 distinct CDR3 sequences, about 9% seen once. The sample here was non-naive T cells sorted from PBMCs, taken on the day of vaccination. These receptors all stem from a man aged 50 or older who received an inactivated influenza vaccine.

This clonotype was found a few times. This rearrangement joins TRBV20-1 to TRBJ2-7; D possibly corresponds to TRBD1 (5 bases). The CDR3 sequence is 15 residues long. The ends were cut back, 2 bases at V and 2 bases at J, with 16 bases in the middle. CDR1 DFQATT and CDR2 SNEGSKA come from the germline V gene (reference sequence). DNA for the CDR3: TGCAGTGCTAGATCAGGGAACGTCGGTACCTACGAGCAGTACTTC. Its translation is CSARSGNVGTYEQYF.

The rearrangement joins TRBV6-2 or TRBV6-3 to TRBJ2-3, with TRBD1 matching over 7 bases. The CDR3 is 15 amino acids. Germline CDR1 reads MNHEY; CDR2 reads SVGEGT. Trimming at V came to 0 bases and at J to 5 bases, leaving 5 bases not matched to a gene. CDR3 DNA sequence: TGTGCCAGCAGTTACTCTGAGGGGGCCCTAGATACGCAGTATTTT. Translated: CASSYSEGALDTQYF.

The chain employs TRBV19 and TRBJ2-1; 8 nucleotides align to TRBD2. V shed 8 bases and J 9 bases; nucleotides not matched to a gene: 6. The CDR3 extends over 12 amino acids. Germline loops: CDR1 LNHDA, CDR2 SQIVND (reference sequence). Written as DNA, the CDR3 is TGTGCCAGTCGCGGGGGGTTCAGTGAGCAGTTCTTC. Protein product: CASRGGFSEQFF.

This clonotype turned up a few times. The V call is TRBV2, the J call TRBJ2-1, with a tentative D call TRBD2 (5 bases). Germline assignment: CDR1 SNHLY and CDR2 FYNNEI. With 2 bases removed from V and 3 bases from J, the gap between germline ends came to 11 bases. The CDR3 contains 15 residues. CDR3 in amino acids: CASSEMRVRYNEQFF. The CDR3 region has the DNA TGTGCCAGCAGTGAAATGAGGGTACGCTACAATGAGCAGTTCTTC.

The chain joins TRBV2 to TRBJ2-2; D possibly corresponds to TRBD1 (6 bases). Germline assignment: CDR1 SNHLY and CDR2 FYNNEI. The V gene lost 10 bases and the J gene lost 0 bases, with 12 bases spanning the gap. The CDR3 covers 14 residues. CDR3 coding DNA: TGTGCCACCACTAGGGGGACGAACACCGGGGAGCTGTTTTTT. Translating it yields CATTRGTNTGELFF.

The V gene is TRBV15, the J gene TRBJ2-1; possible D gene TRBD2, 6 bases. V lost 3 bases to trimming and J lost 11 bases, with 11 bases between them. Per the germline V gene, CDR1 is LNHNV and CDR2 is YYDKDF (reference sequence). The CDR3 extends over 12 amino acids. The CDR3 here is CATSRREEQQFF. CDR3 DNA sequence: TGTGCCACCAGCAGGAGGGAGGAGCAGCAGTTCTTC.

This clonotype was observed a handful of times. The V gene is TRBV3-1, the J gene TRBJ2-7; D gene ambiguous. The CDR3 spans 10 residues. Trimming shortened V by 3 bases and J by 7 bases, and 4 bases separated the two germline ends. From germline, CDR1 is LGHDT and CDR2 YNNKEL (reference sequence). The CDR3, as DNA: TGTGCCAGCAGCCAGGGGGAGCAGTACTTC. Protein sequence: CASSQGEQYF.

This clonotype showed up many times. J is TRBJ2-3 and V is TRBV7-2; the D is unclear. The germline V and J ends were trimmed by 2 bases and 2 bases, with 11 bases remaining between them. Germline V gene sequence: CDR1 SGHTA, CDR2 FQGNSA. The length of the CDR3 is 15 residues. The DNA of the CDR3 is TGTGCCAGCAGCTTATACAGCGAATACACAGATACGCAGTATTTT. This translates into CASSLYSEYTDTQYF.

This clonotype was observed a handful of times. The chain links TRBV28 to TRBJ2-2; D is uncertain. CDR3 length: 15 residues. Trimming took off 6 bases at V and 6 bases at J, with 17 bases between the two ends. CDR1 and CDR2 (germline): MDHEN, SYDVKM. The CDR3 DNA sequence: TGTGCCAGCAGCCCCCCCCTGAGGTTGGCCGGGGAGCTGTTTTTT. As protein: CASSPPLRLAGELFF.

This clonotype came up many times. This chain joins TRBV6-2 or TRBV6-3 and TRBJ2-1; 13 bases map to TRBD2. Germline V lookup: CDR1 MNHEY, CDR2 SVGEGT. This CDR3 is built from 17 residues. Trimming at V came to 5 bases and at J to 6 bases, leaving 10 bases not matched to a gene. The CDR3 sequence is CASSVGLAGIRGNEQFF. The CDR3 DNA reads TGTGCCAGCAGTGTGGGACTAGCGGGAATTAGAGGCAATGAGCAGTTCTTC.

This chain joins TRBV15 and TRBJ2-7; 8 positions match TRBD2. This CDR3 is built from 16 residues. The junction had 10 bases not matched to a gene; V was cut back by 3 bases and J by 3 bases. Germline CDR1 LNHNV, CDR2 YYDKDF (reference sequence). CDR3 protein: CATSSLTSAEFYEQYF. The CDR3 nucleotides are TGTGCCACCAGCAGTTTGACTAGCGCCGAATTCTACGAGCAGTACTTC.

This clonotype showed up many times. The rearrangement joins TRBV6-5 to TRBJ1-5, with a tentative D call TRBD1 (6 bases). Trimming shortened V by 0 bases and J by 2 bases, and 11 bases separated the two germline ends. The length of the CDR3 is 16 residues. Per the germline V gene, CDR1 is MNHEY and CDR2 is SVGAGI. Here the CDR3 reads CASSYSGGAGNQPQHF. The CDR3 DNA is TGTGCCAGCAGTTACTCGGGGGGGGCTGGCAATCAGCCCCAGCATTTT.

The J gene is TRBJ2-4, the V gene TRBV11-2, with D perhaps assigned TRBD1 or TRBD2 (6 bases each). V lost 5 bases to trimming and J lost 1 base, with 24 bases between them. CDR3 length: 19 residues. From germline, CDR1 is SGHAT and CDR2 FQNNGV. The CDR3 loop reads CASSSLSLGGRVAKNIQYF. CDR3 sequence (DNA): TGTGCCAGCAGCAGCCTCTCATTAGGGGGGCGAGTGGCCAAAAACATTCAGTACTTC.

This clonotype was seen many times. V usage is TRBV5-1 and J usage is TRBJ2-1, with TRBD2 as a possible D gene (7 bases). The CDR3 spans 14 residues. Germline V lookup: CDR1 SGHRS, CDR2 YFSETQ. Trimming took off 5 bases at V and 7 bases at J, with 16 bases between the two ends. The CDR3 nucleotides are TGCGCCAGCAGTGGGGGGGCAGGATTAAATGAGCAGTTCTTC. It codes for CASSGGAGLNEQFF.

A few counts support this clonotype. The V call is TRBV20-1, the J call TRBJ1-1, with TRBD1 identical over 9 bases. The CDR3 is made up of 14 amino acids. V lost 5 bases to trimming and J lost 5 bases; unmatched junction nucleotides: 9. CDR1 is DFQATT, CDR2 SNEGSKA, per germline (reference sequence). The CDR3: CSAQQGTGRTEAFF. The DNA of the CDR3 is TGCAGTGCTCAGCAAGGGACAGGGAGGACTGAAGCTTTCTTT.

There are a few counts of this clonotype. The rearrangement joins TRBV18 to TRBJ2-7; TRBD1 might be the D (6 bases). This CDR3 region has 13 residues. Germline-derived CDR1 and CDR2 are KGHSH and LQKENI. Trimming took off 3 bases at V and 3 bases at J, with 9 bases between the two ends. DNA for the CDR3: TGTGCCAGCTCACCCACACAGGGCTACGAGCAGTACTTC. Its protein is CASSPTQGYEQYF. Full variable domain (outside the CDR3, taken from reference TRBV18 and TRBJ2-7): NAGVMQNPRHLVRRRGQEARLRCSPMKGHSHVYWYRQLPEEGLKFMVYLQKENIIDESGMPKERFSAEFPKEGPSILRIQQVVRGDSAAYFCASSPTQGYEQYFGPGTRLTVT.

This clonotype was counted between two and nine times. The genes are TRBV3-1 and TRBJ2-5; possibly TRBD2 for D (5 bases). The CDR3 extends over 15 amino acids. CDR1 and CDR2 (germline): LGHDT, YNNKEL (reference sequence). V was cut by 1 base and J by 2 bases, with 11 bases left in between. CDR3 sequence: CASSQVLAPQETQYF. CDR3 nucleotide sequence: TGTGCCAGCAGCCAAGTTCTAGCTCCTCAAGAGACCCAGTACTTC.

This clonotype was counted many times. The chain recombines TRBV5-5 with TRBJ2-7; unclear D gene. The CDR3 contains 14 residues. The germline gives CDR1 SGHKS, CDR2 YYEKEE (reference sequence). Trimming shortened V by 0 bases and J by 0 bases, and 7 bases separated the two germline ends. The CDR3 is CASSLASLSYEQYF. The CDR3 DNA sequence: TGTGCCAGCAGCTTGGCTTCCCTCTCCTACGAGCAGTACTTC.

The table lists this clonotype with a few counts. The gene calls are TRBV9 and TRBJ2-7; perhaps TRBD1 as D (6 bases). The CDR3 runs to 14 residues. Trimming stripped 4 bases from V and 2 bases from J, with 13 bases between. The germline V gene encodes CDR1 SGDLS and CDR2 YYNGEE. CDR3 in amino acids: CASSRTDSTYEQYF. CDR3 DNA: TGTGCCAGCAGCAGGACGGACAGCACCTACGAGCAGTACTTC. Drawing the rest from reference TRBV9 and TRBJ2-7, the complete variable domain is DSGVTQTPKHLITATGQRVTLRCSPRSGDLSVYWYQQSLDQGLQFLIQYYNGEERAKGNILERFSAQQFPDLHSELNLSSLELGDSALYFCASSRTDSTYEQYFGPGTRLTVT.

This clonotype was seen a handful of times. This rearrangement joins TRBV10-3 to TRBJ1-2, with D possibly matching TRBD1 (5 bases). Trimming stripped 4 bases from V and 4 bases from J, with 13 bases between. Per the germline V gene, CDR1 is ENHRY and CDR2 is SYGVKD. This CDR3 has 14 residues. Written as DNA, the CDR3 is TGTGCCATCAGTGGACTTGAGCAGGGCTATGGCTACACCTTC. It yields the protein CAISGLEQGYGYTF.

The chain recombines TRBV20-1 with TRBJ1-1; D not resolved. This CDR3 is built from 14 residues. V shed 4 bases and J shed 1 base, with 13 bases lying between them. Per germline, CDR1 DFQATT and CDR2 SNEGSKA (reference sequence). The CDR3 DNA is TGCAGTGCTACCGAGGGAGGAGGGAACACTGAAGCTTTCTTT. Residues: CSATEGGGNTEAFF.

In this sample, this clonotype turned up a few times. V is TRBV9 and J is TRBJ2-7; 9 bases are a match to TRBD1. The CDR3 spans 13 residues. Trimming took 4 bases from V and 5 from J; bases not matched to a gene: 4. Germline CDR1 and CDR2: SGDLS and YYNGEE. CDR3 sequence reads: CASSPGTGNEQYF. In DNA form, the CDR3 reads TGTGCCAGCAGCCCCGGGACAGGGAACGAGCAGTACTTC.